What follows are 13 T cell receptor beta chains derived from one specimen sequenced in a study of shared clonotypes between healthy human individuals. Sequencing was performed with immunoSEQ multiplex PCR; in TCRdb, only in-frame clones are kept and a portion is missing. The sample holds some 1 million clones; about three quarters are singletons and the top ten take approximately 1.5%. Sequencing input: memory CD4+ T cells sorted from blood. Subset given: CD45RA-negative fraction. The receptors stem from a man between 18 and 29 years old in good health.

A single count supports this clone. The rearrangement uses TRBV6-1 and TRBJ2-2; 9 nucleotides align to TRBD1. Germline V CDR1 and CDR2: MNHNS, SASEGT. V shed 10 bases and J 1 base; nucleotides not matched to a gene: 7. This CDR3 has 15 amino acids. CDR3 protein: CATTDRGENTGELFF. The CDR3 DNA is TGTGCCACCACTGACAGGGGGGAGAACACCGGGGAGCTGTTTTTT.

The V and J genes are TRBV7-2 and TRBJ2-7; 12 bases line up with TRBD2. With V trimmed by 3 bases and J by 6 bases, 0 bases remained unmatched. Germline V CDR1 and CDR2: SGHTA, FQGNSA. The CDR3 sequence is 13 residues long. CDR3 in DNA: TGTGCCAGCAGCTTGACTAGCGGGAGCGAGCAGTACTTC. This codes for CASSLTSGSEQYF.

The CDR3 DNA follows: TGTGCCAGCAGTTCCCGCGGGGTTAGCACAGATACGCAGTATTTT. It codes for CASSSRGVSTDTQYF. The rearrangement joins TRBV6-6 to TRBJ2-3; TRBD2 is a possible D gene (6 bases). The CDR3 loop spans 15 amino acids. V was pared by 4 bases and J by 0 bases, with 11 bases between. Germline V gives CDR1 MNHNY, CDR2 SVGAGI (reference sequence).

The J gene is TRBJ2-7, the V gene TRBV10-3; 13 positions agree with TRBD2. The V gene's germline CDR1 is ENHRY and CDR2 SYGVKD. This CDR3 region has 15 residues. Germline trimming cut 4 bases from V and 6 bases from J; bases unmatched to any gene: 6. The DNA of the CDR3 is TGTGCCATCAGTGTTACTAGCGGGGGGGCGGGCGAGCAGTACTTC. The encoded protein is CAISVTSGGAGEQYF.

This clone was observed once. Other DNA sequences of this sample code for an identical CDR3. This chain links TRBV19 with TRBJ2-3, with a possible D match to TRBD1 (5 bases). V was cut by 3 bases and J by 3 bases, with 7 bases left in between. The germline V gene has CDR1 LNHDA and CDR2 SQIVND (reference sequence). This CDR3 has 13 residues. In DNA form, the CDR3 reads TGTGCCAGTAGTATCGCAGGGACAGATACGCAGTATTTT. It specifies CASSIAGTDTQYF.

The genes are TRBV19 and TRBJ2-3; perhaps TRBD1 as D (5 bases). V lost 5 bases and J lost 2, with 11 bases in between. Germline V gene lookup returns CDR1 LNHDA and CDR2 SQIVND (reference sequence). This CDR3 is built from 14 residues. In DNA form, the CDR3 reads TGTGCCAGTAGTGGACACTTCTACACAGATACGCAGTATTTT. Translated: CASSGHFYTDTQYF. Together with reference TRBV19 and TRBJ2-3, the CDR3 gives the full variable domain: DGGITQSPKYLFRKEGQNVTLSCEQNLNHDAMYWYRQDPGQGLRLIYYSQIVNDFQKGDIAEGYSVSREKKESFPLTVTSAQKNPTAFYLCASSGHFYTDTQYFGPGTRLTVL.

The V and J genes are TRBV28 and TRBJ2-3; 10 bases line up with TRBD1. Unmatched junction bases numbered 8, after V lost 6 bases and J lost 2 bases. The CDR3 contains 16 residues. Germline values: CDR1 MDHEN, CDR2 SYDVKM. In DNA, the CDR3 is TGTGCCAGCAGGTCGCAAGGGACAGGGGTCACAGATACGCAGTATTTT. It translates to CASRSQGTGVTDTQYF.

The chain couples TRBV5-1 to TRBJ1-4; 8 bases fit TRBD1. Trimming removed 4 bases from V and 6 bases from J; junction bases left unmatched: 2. The CDR3 is 13 amino acids. The germline V gene has CDR1 SGHRS and CDR2 YFSETQ. In DNA, the CDR3 is TGCGCCAGCAGCACACAGGGGGATGAAAAACTGTTTTTT. Translating gives CASSTQGDEKLFF.

The rearrangement uses TRBV30 and TRBJ1-4; weak D call: TRBD1 (6 bases). The CDR3 is 15 residues long. CDR1 GTSNPN and CDR2 SVGIG come from the germline V gene (reference sequence). The V end was cut by 5 bases, the J end by 0 bases, with 13 bases between. Here the CDR3 reads CAWRRGQATNEKLFF. As DNA, the CDR3 is TGTGCCTGGCGTAGGGGACAAGCAACTAATGAAAAACTGTTTTTT.

This chain connects TRBV5-1 to TRBJ2-3; D may be TRBD2 (6 bases). This CDR3 comprises 16 residues. Per germline, CDR1 SGHRS and CDR2 YFSETQ. Trimming pared 0 bases from V and 0 bases from J, leaving 11 bases between. This CDR3 reads CASSLVVAASTDTQYF. In DNA form, the CDR3 reads TGCGCCAGCAGCTTGGTAGTAGCGGCAAGCACAGATACGCAGTATTTT.

The genes are TRBV9 and TRBJ2-5; TRBD2 aligns across 11 bases. The length of the CDR3 is 15 residues. After removal of 6 bases from V and 0 bases from J, the junction contained 4 bases not matched to a gene. Germline CDR1 is SGDLS and CDR2 is YYNGEE. Written as DNA, the CDR3 is TGTGCCAGCAACCTAGCGGGGGGCCACCAAGAGACCCAGTACTTC. This encodes CASNLAGGHQETQYF. Full variable domain (remainder filled in from reference TRBV9 and TRBJ2-5): DSGVTQTPKHLITATGQRVTLRCSPRSGDLSVYWYQQSLDQGLQFLIQYYNGEERAKGNILERFSAQQFPDLHSELNLSSLELGDSALYFCASNLAGGHQETQYFGPGTRLLVL.

V is TRBV5-8 and J is TRBJ1-5, with TRBD1 matching 9 bases. CDR1 SGHTS and CDR2 YDEGEE come from the germline V gene. Trimming took 4 bases from V and 7 from J; bases not matched to a gene: 6. The CDR3 consists of 14 residues. CDR3 DNA sequence: TGTGCCAGCAGCACCACAGGGGGCAGGCAGCCCCAGCATTTT. Protein sequence: CASSTTGGRQPQHF.

The chain employs TRBV6-1 and TRBJ2-7; D is perhaps TRBD2 (5 bases). V was clipped by 8 bases and J by 4 bases, with 12 bases between them. Per the germline V gene, CDR1 is MNHNS and CDR2 is SASEGT. The CDR3 sequence is 12 residues long. CDR3 sequence reads: CASGFGLYEQYF. In DNA, the CDR3 is TGTGCCAGCGGATTTGGACTTTACGAGCAGTACTTC.